This T cell receptor beta chain came from a study of blood T cell repertoires in COVID-19. Looking at the study overall: Both acute and convalescent COVID-19 samples were obtained from the United States, Italy and Spain. Sources were T cells, B-cell-depleted T cells, or PBMCs; the material itself was cDNA or gDNA.

The CDR3 has 15 residues. From germline, CDR1 is SGHRS and CDR2 YFSETQ. The V end was cut by 3 bases, the J end by 7 bases, with 19 bases between. Sequencing was performed with immunoSEQ multiplex PCR; in TCRdb, only in-frame clones are kept and a portion is missing. The sample consists of 200,000 to 300,000 clones, approximately 88% of them appearing once. Source material: peripheral blood. This chain uses TRBV5-1 with TRBJ1-2; D might be TRBD1 (5 bases). The receptor's source is a man aged 40-49 years with acute or convalescent COVID-19. CDR3: CASSSSPWGDRGYTF. The CDR3, as DNA: TGCGCCAGCAGCTCCTCCCCGTGGGGGGATCGTGGCTACACCTTC. The whole variable domain, remainder taken from reference TRBV5-1 and TRBJ1-2, is KAGVTQTPRYLIKTRGQQVTLSCSPISGHRSVSWYQQTPGQGLQFLFEYFSETQRNKGNFPGRFSGRQFSNSRSEMNVSTLELGDSALYLCASSSSPWGDRGYTFGSGTRLTVV.